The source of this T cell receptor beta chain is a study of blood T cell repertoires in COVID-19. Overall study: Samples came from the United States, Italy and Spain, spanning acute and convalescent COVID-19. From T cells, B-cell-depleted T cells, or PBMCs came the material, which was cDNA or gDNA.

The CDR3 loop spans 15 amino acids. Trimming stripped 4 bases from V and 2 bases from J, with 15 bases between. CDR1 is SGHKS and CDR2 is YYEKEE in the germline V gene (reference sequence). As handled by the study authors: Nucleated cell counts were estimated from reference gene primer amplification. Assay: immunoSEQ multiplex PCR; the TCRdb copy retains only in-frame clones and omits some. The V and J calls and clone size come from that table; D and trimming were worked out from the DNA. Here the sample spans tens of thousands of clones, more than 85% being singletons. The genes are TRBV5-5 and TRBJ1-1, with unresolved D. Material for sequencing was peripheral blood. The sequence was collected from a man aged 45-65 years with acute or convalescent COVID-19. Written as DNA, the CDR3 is TGTGCCAGCAGCGTTCAGTTGAGGATCAACACTGAAGCTTTCTTT. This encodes CASSVQLRINTEAFF.